This T cell receptor (beta chain) was recovered during a study of CD8 T cells in ankylosing spondylitis. General study points: A TCR beta motif of seven or eight highly homologous variants appeared characteristic of ankylosing spondylitis blood.

This clonotype was detected ten times or more. Antigen unknown. MiXCR, applied by TCRdb to the 5' RACE reads, yields one record per CDR3 protein. Of 450,000 to 550,000 distinct CDR3 sequences in the sample, roughly 5.3% were seen once. V lost 4 bases, J lost 5 bases, and 15 bases lay in between. This CDR3 spans 14 amino acids. CDR1 is SGHRS, CDR2 YFSETQ, per germline. The rearrangement joins TRBV5-1 to TRBJ1-1, with D possibly TRBD1 on 5 matching bases. This TCR came from a male donor with ankylosing spondylitis. The sequenced material came from blood, either unsorted or a sorted T cell fraction (not recorded which). Written as DNA, the CDR3 is TGCGCCAGCAGCACCGGGGGGTTGGGGACTGAAGCTTTCTTT. Translated: CASSTGGLGTEAFF.